This T cell receptor beta chain was obtained from a study of blood T cells in healthy people across ages. A second PCR, run for roughly 7 to 11 cycles, used a sample-barcoded 5' primer plus a J-beta primer mix. Every sample returned 3 million or more CDR3-containing paired-end reads. TCRdb processed the 5' RACE reads anew with MiXCR; each CDR3 protein has one entry. This table holds 920,000 or so distinct CDR3 sequences, under 45% found once. This clonotype showed up just a few times. The antigen is not known. Study-wide results and limits: Per-million-T-cell TCR beta diversity fell roughly linearly with age.

The sequence was obtained from a woman aged 55-69 years in good health. Sequenced input: blood.

For the CDR3, the DNA is TGTGCCAGCAGGAGGGCGGGACAGAGCTATGGCTACACCTTC. As protein: CASRRAGQSYGYTF. The gene calls are TRBV4-2 and TRBJ1-2, with 7 bases matching TRBD1. The CDR3 spans 14 residues. The V gene's germline CDR1 is LGHNA and CDR2 YNFKEQ. J was trimmed by 4 bases and V by 6 bases; bases with no gene match: 8.